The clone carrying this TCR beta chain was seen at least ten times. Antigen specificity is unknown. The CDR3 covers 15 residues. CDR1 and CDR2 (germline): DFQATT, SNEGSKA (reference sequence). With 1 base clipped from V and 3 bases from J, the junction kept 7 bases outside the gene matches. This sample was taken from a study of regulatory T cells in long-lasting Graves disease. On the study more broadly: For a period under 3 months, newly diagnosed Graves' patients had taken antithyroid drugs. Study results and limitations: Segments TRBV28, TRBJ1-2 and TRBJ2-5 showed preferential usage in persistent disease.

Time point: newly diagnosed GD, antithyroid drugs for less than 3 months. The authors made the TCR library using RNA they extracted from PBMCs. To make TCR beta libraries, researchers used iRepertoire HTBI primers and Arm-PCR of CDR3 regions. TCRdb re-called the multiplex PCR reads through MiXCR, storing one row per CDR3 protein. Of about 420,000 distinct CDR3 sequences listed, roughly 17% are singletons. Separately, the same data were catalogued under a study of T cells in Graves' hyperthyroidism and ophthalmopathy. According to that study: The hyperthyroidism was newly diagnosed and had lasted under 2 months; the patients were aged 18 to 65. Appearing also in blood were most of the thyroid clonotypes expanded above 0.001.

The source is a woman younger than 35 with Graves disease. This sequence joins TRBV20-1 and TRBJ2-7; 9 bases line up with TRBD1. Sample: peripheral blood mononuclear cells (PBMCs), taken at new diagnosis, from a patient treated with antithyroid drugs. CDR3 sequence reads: CSARVPGQGIYEQYF. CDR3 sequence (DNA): TGCAGTGCTAGAGTCCCGGGACAGGGTATCTACGAGCAGTACTTC.